Below are 2 T cell receptor beta chains sequenced from a single sample in a study of T cell repertoires in cytomegalovirus infection (dated by TCRdb to between 2018 and 2021). These receptors' targets are unknown. The treatment or condition label for this specimen denotes: in vitro stimulation with specific CMV peptide epitopes to enrich CMV-specific T cells. These reads were obtained on an Illumina HiSeq 1500. Using fastp trimming at Q25 and MiXCR clonotype assembly, TCRdb reanalyzed the public sequencing data and kept in-frame beta chains. Here each entry gathers all rows of one CDR3 protein and keeps the most common genes and DNA. This sample gives under 300,000 distinct CDR3 sequences in total; 20% to 25% of them show up just once. Together, the top ten hold about 20% of the sample. The sample in question was cultured PBMCs, obtained from culture after CMV antigen stimulation. These TCRs come from a human donor in good health (CMV status not recorded). Some clones in this sample may be carry-over from other donors' samples.

About this clonotype itself: Given a much more abundant clone one base away, this may be a read error. The chain recombines TRBV7-8 with TRBJ2-1; no clear D gene. The CDR3 is 14 amino acids. CDR1 and CDR2 (germline): SGHVS, FQNEAQ. CDR3 DNA: TGTGCCATCTCACCCTGGCGCGCCTACAATAAGCAGTTCTTC. As protein: CAISPWRAYNKQFF.

The chain couples TRBV18 to TRBJ2-5, with D possibly matching TRBD1 (5 bases). Germline lookup yields CDR1 KGHSH and CDR2 LQKENI. This CDR3 is built from 14 residues. Trimming took 1 base from V and 2 from J, leaving 8 bases between them. CDR3 coding DNA: TGTGCCAGCTCACCACTAGACAGACAAGAGACCCAGTACTTC. The encoded protein is CASSPLDRQETQYF. The whole variable domain, remainder taken from reference TRBV18 and TRBJ2-5, is NAGVMQNPRHLVRRRGQEARLRCSPMKGHSHVYWYRQLPEEGLKFMVYLQKENIIDESGMPKERFSAEFPKEGPSILRIQQVVRGDSAAYFCASSPLDRQETQYFGPGTRLLVL.